These 8 T cell receptor beta chains were all obtained from the same sample, sequenced in a study of human T cells and chemical hapten exposure. TCRdb called the RACE reads again in MiXCR, with one record for every CDR3 protein. Seen here are under 300,000 distinct CDR3 sequences, around 7.7% observed once, and the top ten hold less than 1.5%. The sample's time point: pre-sensitization, week 0. This sample's treatment: therapeutic diphenylcyclopropenone sensitization with weekly scalp DPC. This specimen consisted of whole blood, obtained in connection with sensitization to the hapten diphenylcyclopropenone (DPC). These receptors originate from a man between 18 and 29 years old with alopecia areata. Some clones in this sample may be carry-over from other donors' samples.

Only a few counts were recorded for this clonotype. The CDR3 sequence is CASSVDMFEDSPLHF. In DNA form, the CDR3 reads TGCGCCAGCAGCGTTGACATGTTTGAAGATTCACCCCTCCACTTT. This chain connects TRBV5-1 to TRBJ1-6, with no clear D. Per germline, CDR1 SGHRS and CDR2 YFSETQ. The CDR3 loop spans 15 amino acids. Between the trimmed V and J ends, which lost 4 bases and 8 bases, there was a span of 16 bases. The full variable domain, completed using reference TRBV5-1 and TRBJ1-6, is KAGVTQTPRYLIKTRGQQVTLSCSPISGHRSVSWYQQTPGQGLQFLFEYFSETQRNKGNFPGRFSGRQFSNSRSEMNVSTLELGDSALYLCASSVDMFEDSPLHFGNGTRLTVT.

J is TRBJ2-2 and V is TRBV4-3; TRBD2 is a possible D gene (5 bases). The V end was cut by 0 bases, the J end by 5 bases, with 13 bases between. Germline V gives CDR1 LGHNA, CDR2 YSLEER. The CDR3 is made up of 16 amino acids. CDR3 sequence: CASSQERVGRTGELFF. The CDR3 coding sequence is TGCGCCAGCAGCCAAGAAAGGGTTGGGAGAACCGGGGAGCTGTTTTTT.

This clonotype has at least ten counts. The chain carries TRBV6-2 or TRBV6-3 and TRBJ1-3; D not certain. The germline gives CDR1 MNHEY, CDR2 SVGEGT. V dropped 5 bases and J dropped 2 bases, with 4 bases sitting between them. The CDR3 has 12 residues. The CDR3 nucleotides read TGTGCCAGCAGTCGACCTGGAAACACCATATATTTT. Its protein product is CASSRPGNTIYF.

For this clonotype: A much more abundant neighbour one base away suggests this may be a read error. V gene TRBV29-1 combines with J gene TRBJ1-2; D is perhaps TRBD1 (5 bases). Germline V gene sequence: CDR1 SQVTM, CDR2 ANQGSEA. Deletions cut 1 base from V and 7 bases from J, with 13 bases between. The CDR3 length is 13 residues. The CDR3 reads CSVEVRVVRGYTF. Written as DNA, the CDR3 is TGCAGCGTTGAAGTCAGGGTTGTTCGTGGCTACACCTTC. Looking up the rest from reference TRBV29-1 and TRBJ1-2 gives the full variable domain: SAVISQKPSRDICQRGTSLTIQCQVDSQVTMMFWYRQQPGQSLTLIATANQGSEATYESGFVIDKFPISRPNLTFSTLTVSNMSPEDSSIYLCSVEVRVVRGYTFGSGTRLTVV.

The table lists this clonotype with many counts. The chain couples TRBV7-9 to TRBJ2-1; TRBD1 might be the D (6 bases). Trimming shortened V by 1 base and J by 8 bases, and 12 bases separated the two germline ends. Germline assignment: CDR1 SEHNR and CDR2 FQNEAQ (reference sequence). The CDR3 totals 14 residues. As DNA, the CDR3 is TGTGCCAGCAGCTTAGGGACAGATCGGGATGAGCAGTTCTTC. Protein: CASSLGTDRDEQFF.

This chain links TRBV4-1 with TRBJ2-7, with a tentative D call TRBD1 (6 bases). Per germline, CDR1 MGHRA and CDR2 YSYEKL. The CDR3 has 16 amino acids. Trimming removed 8 bases from V and 2 bases from J, with 22 bases in between. In DNA, the CDR3 is TGCGCCAGCGGCGGACAGTTCCTACCCGATACCTACGAGCAGTACTTC. Translation gives CASGGQFLPDTYEQYF.

The rearrangement joins TRBV11-2 to TRBJ1-4, with D uncertain. CDR3 length: 13 amino acids. V lost 2 bases and J lost 5, with 6 bases in between. CDR1 SGHAT and CDR2 FQNNGV come from the germline V gene. CDR3 amino acids: CASSLIGNEKLFF. In DNA, the CDR3 is TGTGCCAGCAGCTTAATCGGGAATGAAAAACTGTTTTTT.

This chain links TRBV6-4 with TRBJ2-7, with TRBD1 matching 8 bases. Trimming at V came to 4 bases and at J to 2 bases, leaving 4 bases not matched to a gene. The CDR3 totals 14 residues. CDR1 is MRHNA, CDR2 SNTAGT, per germline. CDR3 bases: TGTGCCAGCAGTGCCGACAGGGGAACCTACGAGCAGTACGTC. It yields the protein CASSADRGTYEQYV.